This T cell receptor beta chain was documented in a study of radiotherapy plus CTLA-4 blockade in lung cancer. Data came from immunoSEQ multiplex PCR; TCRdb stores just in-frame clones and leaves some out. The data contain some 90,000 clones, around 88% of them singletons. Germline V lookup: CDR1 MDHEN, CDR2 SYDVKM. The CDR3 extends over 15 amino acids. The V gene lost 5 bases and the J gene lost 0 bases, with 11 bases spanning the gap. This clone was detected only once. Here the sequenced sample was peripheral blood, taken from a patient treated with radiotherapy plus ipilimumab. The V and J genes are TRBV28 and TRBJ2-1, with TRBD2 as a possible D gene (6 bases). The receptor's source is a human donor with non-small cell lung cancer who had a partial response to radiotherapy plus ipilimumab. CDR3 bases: TGTGCCAGCAGTGAATCGGGGGACTCCTACAATGAGCAGTTCTTC. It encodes CASSESGDSYNEQFF.